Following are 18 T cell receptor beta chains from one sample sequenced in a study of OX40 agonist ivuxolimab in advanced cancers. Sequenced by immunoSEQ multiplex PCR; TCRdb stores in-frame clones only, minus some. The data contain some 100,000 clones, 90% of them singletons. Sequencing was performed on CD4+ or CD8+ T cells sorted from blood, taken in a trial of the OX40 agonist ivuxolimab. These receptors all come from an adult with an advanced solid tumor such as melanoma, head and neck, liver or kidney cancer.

This CDR3 is CASSSGGGLAFF. The CDR3 DNA reads TGTGCCAGCAGTTCTGGGGGGGGGCTTGCTTTCTTT. This chain joins TRBV6-5 and TRBJ1-1; possible D gene TRBD1, 6 bases. CDR1 is MNHEY, CDR2 SVGAGI, per germline. The CDR3 runs 12 residues. The germline V and J ends were trimmed by 4 bases and 11 bases, with 14 bases remaining between them.

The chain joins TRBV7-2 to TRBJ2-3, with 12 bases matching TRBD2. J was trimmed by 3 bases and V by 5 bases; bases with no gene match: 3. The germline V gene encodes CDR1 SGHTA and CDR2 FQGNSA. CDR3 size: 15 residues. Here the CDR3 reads CASSPSGRVTDTQYF. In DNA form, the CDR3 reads TGTGCCAGCAGCCCTAGCGGGAGGGTAACAGATACGCAGTATTTT.

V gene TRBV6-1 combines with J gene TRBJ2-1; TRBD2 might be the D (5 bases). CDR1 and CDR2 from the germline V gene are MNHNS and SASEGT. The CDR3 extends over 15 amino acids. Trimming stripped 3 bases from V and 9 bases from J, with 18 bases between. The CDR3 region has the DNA TGTGCCAGCAGTGACCCTGGCCGGAGCGGTACTGAGCAGTTCTTC. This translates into CASSDPGRSGTEQFF.

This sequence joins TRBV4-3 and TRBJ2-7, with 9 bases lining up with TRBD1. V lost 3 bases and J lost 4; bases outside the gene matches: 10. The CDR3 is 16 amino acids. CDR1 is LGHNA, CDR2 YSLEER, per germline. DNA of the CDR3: TGCGCCAGCAGCCATGGTCCGGGACAGGGTTCGTACGAGCAGTACTTC. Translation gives CASSHGPGQGSYEQYF.

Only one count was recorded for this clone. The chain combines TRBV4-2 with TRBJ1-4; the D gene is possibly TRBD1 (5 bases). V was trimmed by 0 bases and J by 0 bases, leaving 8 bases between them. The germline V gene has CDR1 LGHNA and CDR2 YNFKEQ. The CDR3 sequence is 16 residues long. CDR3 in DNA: TGTGCCAGCAGCCAAGATTGGGGGGCAACTAATGAAAAACTGTTTTTT. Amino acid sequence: CASSQDWGATNEKLFF.

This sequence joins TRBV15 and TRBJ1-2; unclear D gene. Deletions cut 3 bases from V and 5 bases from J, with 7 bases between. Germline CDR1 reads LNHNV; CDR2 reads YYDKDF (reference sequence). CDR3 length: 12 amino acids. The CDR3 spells CATSSRNYGYTF. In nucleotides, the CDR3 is TGTGCCACCAGCAGCCGAAATTATGGCTACACCTTC.

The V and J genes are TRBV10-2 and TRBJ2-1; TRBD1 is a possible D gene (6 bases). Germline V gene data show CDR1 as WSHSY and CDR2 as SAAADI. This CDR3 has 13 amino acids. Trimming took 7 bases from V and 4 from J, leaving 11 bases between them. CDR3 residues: CASTRTEYNEQFF. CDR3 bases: TGCGCCAGCACCAGGACAGAGTACAATGAGCAGTTCTTC.

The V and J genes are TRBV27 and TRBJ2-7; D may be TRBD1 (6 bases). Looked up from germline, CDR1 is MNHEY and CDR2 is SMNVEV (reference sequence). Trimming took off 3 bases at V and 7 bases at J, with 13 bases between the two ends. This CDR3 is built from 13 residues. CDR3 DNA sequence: TGTGCCAGCAGTTTCAGGGGCCTTGGGGAGCAGTACTTC. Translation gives CASSFRGLGEQYF.

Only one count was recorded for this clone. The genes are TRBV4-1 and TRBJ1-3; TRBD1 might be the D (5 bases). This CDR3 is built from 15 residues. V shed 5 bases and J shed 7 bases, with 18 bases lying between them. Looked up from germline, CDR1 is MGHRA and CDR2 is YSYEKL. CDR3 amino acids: CASSVPGTAVNTIYF. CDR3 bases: TGCGCCAGCAGCGTGCCCGGGACCGCCGTGAACACCATATATTTT.

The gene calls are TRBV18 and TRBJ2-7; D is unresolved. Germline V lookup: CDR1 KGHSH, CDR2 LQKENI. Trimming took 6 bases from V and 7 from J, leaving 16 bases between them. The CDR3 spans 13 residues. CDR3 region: CASSPDILAEQYF. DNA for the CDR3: TGTGCCAGCTCGCCTGACATCCTCGCGGAGCAGTACTTC. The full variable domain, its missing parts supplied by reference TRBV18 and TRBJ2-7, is NAGVMQNPRHLVRRRGQEARLRCSPMKGHSHVYWYRQLPEEGLKFMVYLQKENIIDESGMPKERFSAEFPKEGPSILRIQQVVRGDSAAYFCASSPDILAEQYFGPGTRLTVT.

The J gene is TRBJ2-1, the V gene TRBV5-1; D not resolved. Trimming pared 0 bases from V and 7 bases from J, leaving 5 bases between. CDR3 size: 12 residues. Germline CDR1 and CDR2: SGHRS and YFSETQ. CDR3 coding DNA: TGCGCCAGCAGCTTGGGGGGTAATGAGCAGTTCTTC. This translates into CASSLGGNEQFF. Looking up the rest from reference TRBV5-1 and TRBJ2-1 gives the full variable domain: KAGVTQTPRYLIKTRGQQVTLSCSPISGHRSVSWYQQTPGQGLQFLFEYFSETQRNKGNFPGRFSGRQFSNSRSEMNVSTLELGDSALYLCASSLGGNEQFFGPGTRLTVL.

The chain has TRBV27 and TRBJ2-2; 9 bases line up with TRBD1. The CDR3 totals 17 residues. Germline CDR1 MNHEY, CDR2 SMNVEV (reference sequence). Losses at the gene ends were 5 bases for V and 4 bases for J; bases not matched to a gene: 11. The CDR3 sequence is CASSLSGTGLSTGELFF. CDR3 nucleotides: TGTGCCAGCAGTCTTTCCGGGACAGGGTTGAGCACCGGGGAGCTGTTTTTT.

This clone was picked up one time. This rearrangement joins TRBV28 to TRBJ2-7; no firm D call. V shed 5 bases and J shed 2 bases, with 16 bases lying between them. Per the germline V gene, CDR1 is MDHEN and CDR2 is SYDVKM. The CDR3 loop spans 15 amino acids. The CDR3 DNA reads TGTGCCAGCAGTGCTTTGGGCGCCGACACCTACGAGCAGTACTTC. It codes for CASSALGADTYEQYF.

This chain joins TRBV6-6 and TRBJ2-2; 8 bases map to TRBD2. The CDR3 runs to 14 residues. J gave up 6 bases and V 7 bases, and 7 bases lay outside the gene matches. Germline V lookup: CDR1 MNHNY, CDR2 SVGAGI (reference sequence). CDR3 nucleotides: TGTGCCAGCACCGGGGGGGCCGAGGCCGGGGAGCTGTTTTTT. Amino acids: CASTGGAEAGELFF.

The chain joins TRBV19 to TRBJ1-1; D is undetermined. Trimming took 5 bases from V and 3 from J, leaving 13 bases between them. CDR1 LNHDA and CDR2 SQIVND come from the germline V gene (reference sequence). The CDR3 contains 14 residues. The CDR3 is CASSSRAKHTEAFF. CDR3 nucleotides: TGTGCCAGTAGTTCCCGGGCCAAACACACTGAAGCTTTCTTT.

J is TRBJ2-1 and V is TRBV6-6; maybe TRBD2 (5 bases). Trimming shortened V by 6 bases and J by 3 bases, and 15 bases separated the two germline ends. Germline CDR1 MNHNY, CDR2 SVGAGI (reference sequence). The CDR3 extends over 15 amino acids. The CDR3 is CASRVSALNYNEQFF. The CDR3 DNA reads TGTGCCAGCAGGGTTAGCGCCTTAAACTACAATGAGCAGTTCTTC.

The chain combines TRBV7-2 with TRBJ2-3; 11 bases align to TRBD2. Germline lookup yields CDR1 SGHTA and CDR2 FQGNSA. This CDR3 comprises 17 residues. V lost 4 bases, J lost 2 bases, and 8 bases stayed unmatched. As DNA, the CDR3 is TGTGCCAGCAGCTCGAAACTAGCGGGAGATCTCACAGATACGCAGTATTTT. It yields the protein CASSSKLAGDLTDTQYF.

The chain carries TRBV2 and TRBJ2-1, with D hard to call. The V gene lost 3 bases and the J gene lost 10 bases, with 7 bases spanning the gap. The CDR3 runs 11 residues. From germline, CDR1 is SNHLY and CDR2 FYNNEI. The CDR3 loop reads CASSDWEEQFF. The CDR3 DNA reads TGTGCCAGCAGTGACTGGGAAGAGCAGTTCTTC.